A single sample gave rise to the 8 T cell receptor beta chains below, sequenced in a study of Ad26.COV2.S vaccination and SARS-CoV-2 variants (dated by TCRdb to the early 2020s). Library prep was done by the immunoSEQ multiplex PCR assay. TCRdb took this table from immuneACCESS and kept in-frame rearrangements with V and J called. Such tables lack part of the clones; where checked against another copy, unresolved V genes explain under half of the gap, and the rest is unexplained. The sample data list hundreds of thousands of clones, and over 80% of these were observed just once. Clones ranked in the top ten supply 1.5% to 2% of the sample. Taken with the paper, the label for treatment or condition translates to: around 19 received Ad26.COV2.S at low or high dose, single or two shots; about 5 received placebo; per-sample allocation not given. Repertoires of vaccine and placebo recipients were sequenced from samples collected on day 63 after the first injection.

The source was peripheral blood, collected in a trial of Ad26.COV2.S vaccine versus placebo. The receptors here all came from a person between 18 and 65 years old who received the Ad26.COV2.S COVID-19 vaccine or a placebo.

This chain joins TRBV3-1 (or the pseudogene TRBV3-2) and TRBJ1-2; tentatively, D is TRBD1 (5 bases). The CDR3 has 13 residues. CDR1 and CDR2 (germline): LGHDT, YNNKEL (reference sequence). Deletions cut 0 bases from V and 7 bases from J, with 9 bases between. The DNA for the CDR3 is TGTGCCAGCAGCCAAGACAGGGCCGCTGGCTACACCTTC. As protein: CASSQDRAAGYTF.

This clone came up once. The V call is TRBV5-1, the J call TRBJ2-7; D ambiguous. The CDR3 consists of 14 residues. Germline values: CDR1 SGHRS, CDR2 YFSETQ. V was trimmed by 2 bases and J by 0 bases, leaving 9 bases between them. The CDR3 protein is CASSFYSGSYEQYF. The CDR3 coding sequence is TGCGCCAGCAGCTTTTATTCAGGCTCCTACGAGCAGTACTTC.

V usage is TRBV4-3 and J usage is TRBJ2-7; D gene uncertain. In germline, CDR1 is LGHNA, CDR2 YSLEER. The CDR3 covers 16 residues. Trimming pared 0 bases from V and 8 bases from J, leaving 20 bases between. This chain's CDR3 is CASSQEVGQSPTKQYF. CDR3 sequence (DNA): TGCGCCAGCAGCCAAGAAGTCGGCCAGAGTCCTACGAAGCAGTACTTC.

The chain uses TRBV10-1 and TRBJ2-1; D is possibly TRBD2 (5 bases). With 5 bases removed from V and 6 bases from J, the gap between germline ends came to 11 bases. The CDR3 contains 13 residues. The germline V gene has CDR1 WNHNN and CDR2 SYGVQD (reference sequence). CDR3 residues: CASSSVAGNEQFF. CDR3 DNA sequence: TGCGCCAGCAGTTCAGTGGCGGGCAATGAGCAGTTCTTC.

This chain links TRBV6-6 with TRBJ2-7; 8 bases line up with TRBD1. CDR1 MNHNY and CDR2 SVGAGI come from the germline V gene (reference sequence). J was trimmed by 5 bases and V by 2 bases; bases with no gene match: 11. The CDR3 totals 16 residues. This CDR3 reads CASSYAPPDRVHEQYF. DNA of the CDR3: TGTGCCAGCAGTTACGCACCTCCGGACAGGGTCCACGAGCAGTACTTC.

The V and J genes are TRBV15 and TRBJ2-7, with a tentative D call TRBD2 (5 bases). Trimming stripped 8 bases from V and 2 bases from J, with 16 bases between. Germline loops: CDR1 LNHNV, CDR2 YYDKDF (reference sequence). This CDR3 region has 14 residues. As DNA, the CDR3 is TGTGCCACCCGAGGACTCCCCAGCACCTACGAGCAGTACTTC. It codes for CATRGLPSTYEQYF.

In regard to this clone: Relative to the germline gene, one junction end is altered; a read error may explain this. This chain uses TRBV2 with TRBJ2-7; 7 bases map to TRBD2. Germline V gene data show CDR1 as SNHLY and CDR2 as FYNNEI. The CDR3 length is 13 residues. The CDR3: CASWDYSSNEQYF. CDR3 bases: TGTGCCAGCTGGGACTATAGCTCCAACGAGCAGTACTTC. The full variable domain, with the rest looked up from reference TRBV2 and TRBJ2-7, is EPEVTQTPSHQVTQMGQEVILRCVPISNHLYFYWYRQILGQKVEFLVSFYNNEISEKSEIFDDQFSVERPDGSNFTLKIRSTKLEDSAMYFCASWDYSSNEQYFGPGTRLTVT.

This clone was seen only once. The chain joins TRBV9 to TRBJ1-2; perhaps TRBD1 as D (6 bases). The CDR3 runs 17 residues. V was pared by 4 bases and J by 5 bases, with 24 bases between. Germline V gene sequence: CDR1 SGDLS, CDR2 YYNGEE. The CDR3 DNA is TGTGCCAGCAGCCCAAGCCGGTCCCGGGACATCTATTATGGCTACACCTTC. Translation: CASSPSRSRDIYYGYTF. The full variable domain, in which reference TRBV9 and TRBJ1-2 provide the parts outside the CDR3, is DSGVTQTPKHLITATGQRVTLRCSPRSGDLSVYWYQQSLDQGLQFLIQYYNGEERAKGNILERFSAQQFPDLHSELNLSSLELGDSALYFCASSPSRSRDIYYGYTFGSGTRLTVV.